Following are 12 T cell receptor beta chains from one sample sequenced in a study of T cell responses to AZD1222 COVID-19 vaccine. TCRdb's copy holds only in-frame clones and misses some; the assay was immunoSEQ multiplex PCR. This sample yields approximately 170,000 clones, of which around 92% are seen a single time; around 0.99% belongs to the top ten. The sequenced sample was peripheral blood, obtained 28 days after the second AZD1222 dose. Every receptor here comes from an adult who received the AZD1222 COVID-19 vaccine.

This chain joins TRBV6-2 or TRBV6-3 and TRBJ1-2; weak D call: TRBD1 (6 bases). CDR3 size: 15 residues. The ends were cut back, 0 bases at V and 1 base at J, with 9 bases in the middle. Looked up from germline, CDR1 is MNHEY and CDR2 is SVGEGT. CDR3 DNA: TGTGCCAGCAGTTACTCCCGGACAGTTAACTATGGCTACACCTTC. As protein: CASSYSRTVNYGYTF.

The V gene is TRBV7-9, the J gene TRBJ1-1; a weak D match, TRBD1 (5 bases). The V gene lost 8 bases and the J gene lost 2 bases, with 21 bases spanning the gap. CDR3 length: 16 residues. Germline V lookup: CDR1 SEHNR, CDR2 FQNEAQ (reference sequence). The CDR3 here is CASSPPTGTSNTEAFF. CDR3 nucleotides: TGTGCCAGCTCCCCACCAACCGGGACCTCTAACACTGAAGCTTTCTTT.

The genes are TRBV7-9 and TRBJ1-3; the D is unclear. CDR1 is SEHNR and CDR2 is FQNEAQ in the germline V gene (reference sequence). This CDR3 region has 17 residues. Trimming pared 0 bases from V and 0 bases from J, leaving 12 bases between. CDR3 nucleotides: TGTGCCAGCAGCTTAGCAGCAGGCCTAAGCTCTGGAAACACCATATATTTT. Translation: CASSLAAGLSSGNTIYF.

The chain carries TRBV10-1 and TRBJ2-1; 8 bases are a match to TRBD2. Per the germline V gene, CDR1 is WNHNN and CDR2 is SYGVQD (reference sequence). The CDR3 extends over 14 amino acids. The junction had 6 bases not matched to a gene; V was cut back by 6 bases and J by 5 bases. In nucleotides, the CDR3 is TGCGCCAGCAGCCTCGGGGGGGCAAACAATGAGCAGTTCTTC. Translation gives CASSLGGANNEQFF.

This chain connects TRBV6-5 to TRBJ1-6, with D possibly TRBD1 on 6 matching bases. This CDR3 has 14 amino acids. Trimming shortened V by 5 bases and J by 10 bases, and 15 bases separated the two germline ends. Looked up from germline, CDR1 is MNHEY and CDR2 is SVGAGI. The DNA of the CDR3 is TGTGCCAGCAGTACCTACAGGGAGGACTCACCCCTCCACTTT. Translating gives CASSTYREDSPLHF.

The chain uses TRBV10-1 and TRBJ2-1; D is unclear. The CDR3 is 16 amino acids. Trimming shortened V by 3 bases and J by 0 bases, and 12 bases separated the two germline ends. From germline, CDR1 is WNHNN and CDR2 SYGVQD (reference sequence). This CDR3 is CASSERADLSYNEQFF. CDR3 DNA sequence: TGCGCCAGCAGTGAACGGGCAGATCTCTCCTACAATGAGCAGTTCTTC.

The chain carries TRBV10-1 and TRBJ1-1; D unresolved. This CDR3 contains 12 residues. The V gene's germline CDR1 is WNHNN and CDR2 SYGVQD (reference sequence). V was clipped by 3 bases and J by 4 bases, with 6 bases between them. The CDR3 coding sequence is TGCGCCAGCAGTGATGGTTTCACTGAAGCTTTCTTT. Its protein product is CASSDGFTEAFF.

The chain joins TRBV6-5 to TRBJ1-4; 8 nucleotides align to TRBD1. This CDR3 has 14 residues. J lost 8 bases, V lost 6 bases, and 8 bases had no gene match. Germline CDR1 MNHEY, CDR2 SVGAGI. DNA for the CDR3: TGTGCCAGCAGAACGGGACAGGCGGTAGAAAAACTGTTTTTT. This codes for CASRTGQAVEKLFF.

The chain is built from TRBV30 and TRBJ1-6; D ambiguous. The germline CDR1 and CDR2 sequences are GTSNPN and SVGIG (reference sequence). The CDR3 is 13 amino acids. The V and J ends lost 4 bases and 3 bases respectively, with 7 bases between them. In DNA form, the CDR3 reads TGTGCCTGGAACCCAGACTATAATTCACCCCTCCACTTT. It is translated as CAWNPDYNSPLHF.

This clone was seen a few times. The chain combines TRBV2 with TRBJ2-7; D might be TRBD1 (6 bases). The CDR3 has 15 amino acids. Germline CDR1 and CDR2: SNHLY and FYNNEI. V lost 5 bases to trimming and J lost 0 bases, with 14 bases between them. The CDR3 protein is CASSHRVLFSYEQYF. The CDR3, as DNA: TGTGCCAGCAGTCACAGGGTTCTCTTCTCCTACGAGCAGTACTTC.

This chain joins TRBV7-9 and TRBJ2-7; D possibly corresponds to TRBD1 (7 bases). Germline values: CDR1 SEHNR, CDR2 FQNEAQ (reference sequence). V was clipped by 5 bases and J by 1 base, with 15 bases between them. The CDR3 runs to 15 residues. The DNA of the CDR3 is TGTGCCAGCAGCACCCCTCAGGGGGGTTCCTACGAGCAGTACTTC. This sequence encodes CASSTPQGGSYEQYF.

The chain combines TRBV2 with TRBJ2-1; perhaps TRBD1 as D (5 bases). This CDR3 region has 14 residues. Germline V CDR1 and CDR2: SNHLY, FYNNEI. V shed 5 bases and J shed 8 bases, with 16 bases lying between them. Here the CDR3 DNA reads TGTGCCAGCAGTTACCTGACAGCCAGGGATGAGCAGTTCTTC. This codes for CASSYLTARDEQFF.